These 4 T cell receptor beta chains share one sample of origin, sequenced in a study of blood T cell repertoires in COVID-19. Assay: immunoSEQ multiplex PCR; the TCRdb copy retains only in-frame clones and omits some. The sample shows 110,000 to 150,000 clones, roughly 83% of them seen only once. The specimen was PBMCs or T cells enriched from blood (not recorded which). These receptors all stem from a man over 45 who had recovered from COVID-19.

In its sample, this clone was seen once. The chain has TRBV2 and TRBJ1-5, with 10 bases aligning to TRBD1. CDR1 is SNHLY, CDR2 FYNNEI, per germline. V dropped 6 bases and J dropped 11; count of bases not matched to a gene: 4. The CDR3 contains 12 residues. The DNA of the CDR3 is TGTGCCAGCAGGTACGGGACAGGGGCCCAGCATTTT. Protein: CASRYGTGAQHF.

The chain couples TRBV18 to TRBJ2-7, with TRBD1 matching 8 bases. Germline trimming cut 3 bases from V and 4 bases from J; bases unmatched to any gene: 5. CDR1 is KGHSH, CDR2 LQKENI, per germline. CDR3 size: 14 residues. The CDR3 DNA follows: TGTGCCAGCTCACCTAACAGGGGGGATTACGAGCAGTACTTC. Translated: CASSPNRGDYEQYF.

The rearrangement uses TRBV7-3 and TRBJ1-6; no clear D gene. V dropped 5 bases and J dropped 9 bases, with 11 bases sitting between them. Germline V gives CDR1 SGHTA, CDR2 FQGTGA. The CDR3 is made up of 13 amino acids. CDR3 sequence (DNA): TGTGCCAGCAGCGCAGGCTTCGGTTCACCCCTCCACTTT. This sequence encodes CASSAGFGSPLHF.

The CDR3 spells CASTPEGQGFYEQYF. DNA for the CDR3: TGTGCCAGTACCCCGGAGGGACAGGGCTTCTACGAGCAGTACTTC. The V and J genes are TRBV19 and TRBJ2-7, with TRBD1 matching over 9 bases. The V gene's germline CDR1 is LNHDA and CDR2 SQIVND (reference sequence). The junction had 10 bases not matched to a gene; V was cut back by 7 bases and J by 3 bases. The CDR3 extends over 15 amino acids.